This T cell receptor (beta chain) was obtained from a study of cytomegalovirus exposure and HLA in healthy donors listed by TCRdb under 2017. About the study as a whole: According to an earlier analysis of 450 to 650 of the donors, about 179 million T cells yielded over 90 million unique TCR beta sequences and about 300 Gb of sequence data. To study patterns of TCR occurrence, a later analysis re-analyzed previously published TCR beta repertoires from several hundred donors and added high-resolution HLA genotyping. To decide whether each TCR beta V gene segment behaved as functional or pseudogenic, an earlier analysis of some 570 of the donors relied on high-throughput TCR beta sequencing. A later genetic analysis used genome-wide SNP genotypes for about 60% of the 666 donors, treating that subset as a discovery cohort. Using immunosequencing, the study profiled T cell repertoires from about 610 subjects and related those repertoires to cytomegalovirus serostatus. Donor age, sex, ethnicity and CMV serostatus were collected together with the repertoire data. In the later analysis, no new phenotypic data were used to find candidate immune exposures; instead, reliance was placed on TCR beta sequences and their occurrence across donors. To predict cytomegalovirus infection status, the study brought together high-throughput TCR immunosequencing, statistical association of individual TCRs with disease status, and machine learning. All discovery cohort repertoires had been generated using a single sequencing platform. On average, 235,054 unique TCR beta nucleotide sequences were sequenced per donor among several hundred genotyped donors of the cohort, with 15% to 20% of those sequences being non-productive. Typing coverage varied by locus: roughly 629-640 donors for A, B, C, DRB1 and DQB1; roughly 500 for DQA1; more than 600 for DPA1; under 490 for DPB1. The aim of the study was to test whether cataloging public T cell receptors could identify signatures of past pathogen exposure. Approximately 310 gigabases of sequencing data and tens of millions of unique TCR sequences were included in an early release covering under 650 HLA-typed donors. HLA typing included class I and class II loci at four-digit resolution. In addition to the first cohort of 500 to 850 subjects, a separate validation cohort of 130 or so different subjects was used. Four to six DR-DQ haplotypes were handled as single units for association and clustering, since linkage in the cohort was strong. Of the approximately 400 genotyped donors, roughly 80% fell in the genetic ancestry cluster associated with self-reported Caucasian donors. Overall study outcomes, separate from this receptor: A cluster of highly shared sequence variants was judged likely to represent a technical artifact of the sequencing pipeline. It was suggested by the authors that the approach could potentially be generalized to other disease states and immunological phenotypes. In a later analysis, HLA-associated TCR beta chains were found to be more clonally expanded and to have lower generation probabilities than equally common non-associated chains. The 87-base-pair reads could not distinguish some IMGT-functional V segments, including TRBV6-2 and TRBV6-3, so those segments were excluded. A later genetic analysis associated a missense DCLRE1C variant with V-gene and J-gene trimming of TCR beta chains, and an independent cohort replicated the association. In an earlier analysis of under 600 of the donors, most TCR beta V segments were observed in productive rearrangements about 87% or about 30% of the time, broadly matching IMGT annotations. While some public TCRs were present in many individuals, most TCR sequences turned up only very rarely across donors. This cohort had only TCR beta chains sequenced, and the lack of alpha or paired-chain data limited which features could be detected. In a later analysis, several top co-occurrence clusters were reported to appear linked to parvovirus B19, influenza, CMV and Epstein-Barr virus. A later genetic analysis reported fewer N-insertions in productive TCRs among donors in an Asian-associated ancestry cluster than the roughly 700-donor mean. The only immune exposure information available for the cohort was CMV serostatus. Linkage disequilibrium might explain the correlated functional status among segregating V segments, but an unknown experimental factor could not be ruled out. HLA typing was unavailable for some donors at each locus, so association tests used only the typed subset. In vitro tests confirmed that a few of the cytomegalovirus-associated TCR beta chains recognize cytomegalovirus antigens. Because counts were too low, roughly 18 rarely observed V segments, including chromosome 9 orphons, were left out of the earlier analysis of a few hundred of the donors. Assigning TCR associations to individual alleles was difficult when HLA alleles, especially DR and DQ, strongly co-occurred. Presence/absence analyses assumed roughly uniform sequencing depth across donors, an assumption that may not hold. A further reported finding was that TCR beta sequences accurately predicted the HLA-A and HLA-B alleles for most subjects in the first cohort. At a false discovery rate of 0.05, a later analysis linked some 17,000 TCR beta sequences to specific HLA alleles. The classifier was reported to diagnose cytomegalovirus status with high specificity and sensitivity in both the original cohort and the validation cohort. According to a later analysis, TCR association rates differed among HLA loci, with DRB1 alleles showing the most associated TCRs and HLA-C alleles showing the fewest. In the study, about 150 TCR beta chains were listed as associated with cytomegalovirus. A later analysis found that most CMV-associated TCR beta chains appeared HLA-restricted, with HLA associations seemingly driven largely by CMV exposure.

Note on this clone: Its recognized antigen is unknown. No much larger clone is present one base from it, and per-base qualities are unavailable.

The cohort consisted of 650 to 700 healthy bone marrow donors. At the time of sampling, every cohort member was nominally healthy, though immune exposures that went unrecorded were likely present. The donor tested CMV seronegative and was one of the 352 seronegative cohort members. A peripheral blood sample was provided by each donor, and peripheral blood mononuclear cells were used for TCR beta sequencing. Genomic DNA extraction from the blood cell samples was performed with the Qiagen DNeasy Blood Extraction Kit. Library prep was done by the immunoSEQ multiplex PCR assay. The multiplex PCR relied on a mix of 60 forward primers for TCR Vbeta segments and 13 reverse primers for TCR Jbeta segments. The CDR3 region of rearranged TCR beta genes was amplified from genomic DNA with a multiplex PCR assay. The amplified TCR beta libraries were sequenced on the Illumina HiSeq System as 87-base-pair reads. As for how the authors treated the data: A later analysis tallied some 79 million unique TCR beta chains across the 666 repertoires, and about 10 million of those chains were shared by two or more donors. Raw reads were error-corrected and collapsed into unique sequences with a nearest-neighbor algorithm that merged closely related sequences to remove PCR and sequencing errors. To assign V, D and J gene segments, CDR3 sequences were aligned to IMGT reference sequences. For a sequence to be retained, a match of at least six nucleotides was required to both a V gene segment and a J gene segment. A rearrangement counted as productive if the CDR3 had no stop codons and remained in frame with V and J, and every other rearrangement counted as non-productive. Following IMGT convention, CDR3 was defined as the stretch from the second conserved V-encoded cysteine to the conserved J-encoded phenylalanine. In an earlier analysis of roughly 580 of the donors, sequences lacking an unambiguous match to a single V gene segment were excluded. In an earlier analysis of 587 of the donors, a V segment was called functional when productive rearrangements were above 56.7%, and segregating when the standard deviation between donors exceeded 5%. A statistical classification framework was built for diagnosing cytomegalovirus status from the catalog of TCR beta chain sequences. In a later analysis, V and J genes were assigned by comparing TCR nucleotide sequences against IMGT/GENE-DB human TR gene sequences. In a later analysis, CDR3 sequences and most-parsimonious VDJ recombination scenarios were assigned using the TCRdist pipeline. In a later analysis, each TCR beta chain was defined by its CDR3 amino acid sequence together with its V-gene family, and reads lacking a unique V-gene family were excluded. As a way to deal with suspected cross-contamination and a sequencing artifact, a later analysis dropped approximately 570 nucleotide sequences that were highly shared and had low generation probability. A later analysis calculated a clonal expansion index for each public chain from normalized within-repertoire ranks of inferred template counts. Generation probabilities in a later analysis came from a VDJ recombination model fitted to out-of-frame rearrangements, and those results were checked against IGoR. A later analysis scored TCR-TCR, TCR-HLA and TCR-CMV co-occurrence with hypergeometric tests, applying a repertoire-size bias correction to TCR pairs. A later analysis estimated false discovery rates by permuting HLA or CMV assignments 20 times. In a later analysis, co-occurring TCRs were grouped using DBSCAN, and TCRdist sequence similarity was added for clustering within HLA-allele-positive subsets. Repertoires with fewer than 30,000 or more than 120,000 public chains, plus five repertoires with anomalous nucleotide sharing, were excluded from co-occurrence clustering. As stored in TCRdb, this immuneACCESS dataset retains in-frame rearrangements with V and J assigned. A fraction of the clones does not appear; measured against another copy, unresolved V genes explain less than half of the discrepancy, and the remainder lacks a known reason. V and J calls plus clone size are reproduced from that table; the DNA served to infer D and trimming. Present in this sample are over 150,000 clones, 65% to 85% of which were seen just once. The top ten constitute roughly 3% of the sample.

From cysteine to phenylalanine, the CDR3 is 13 amino acids long. The retained sequence is limited to the CDR3, 39 bases, with the frame set at the first base. Ends trimmed: V by 9 bases, J by 1 base; bases unmatched to a gene: 3. Via the germline V gene, CDR1 is SNHLY and CDR2 FYNNEI. Recombination connected TRBV2 to TRBJ2-5, with 9 bases matching TRBD1. The receptor comes from a woman aged 30 to 39 in good health and CMV-seronegative. Sequenced input: PBMCs. The CDR3 reads CARKQGAQETQYF. The DNA is TGTGCCAGGAAACAGGGGGCCCAAGAGACCCAGTACTTC.